This TCR beta chain emerged from a study of blood T cell repertoires in COVID-19. Participants' reported clinical history set cohort assignment. Some clones are missing from TCRdb's copy, which holds only in-frame ones; the method was immunoSEQ multiplex PCR. Found here are roughly 260,000 clones, roughly 85% of them singletons; the top ten hold about 1.9%. In germline, CDR1 is SNHLY, CDR2 FYNNEI. The CDR3 is 15 residues long. V trimming: 3 bases; J trimming: 3 bases; junction bases outside the gene matches: 4. The sample comprised PBMCs or T cells enriched from blood (not recorded which). The chain couples TRBV2 to TRBJ2-1; 8 bases line up with TRBD2. This clonotype was sampled from a woman aged 45-59 years who had recovered from COVID-19. CDR3 in amino acids: CASSEQAGVYNEQFF. As DNA, the CDR3 is TGTGCCAGCAGTGAGCAAGCGGGAGTCTACAATGAGCAGTTCTTC.